The clone carrying this T cell receptor (beta chain) appeared once. What it binds is not known. The cohort excluded patients with autoimmune disease history or systemic immunosuppression. Sequencing was performed with immunoSEQ multiplex PCR; in TCRdb, only in-frame clones are kept and a portion is missing. The data show some 70,000 clones, about 89% seen once. The data belong to a study of OX40 agonist ivuxolimab in advanced cancers. About the research overall: Across the patients, intravenous ivuxolimab was delivered every 2 weeks at 0.01 to 10 mg/kg.

Study-wide findings and caveats: At 0.1 to 3.0 mg/kg and by week 6, clonal expansion occurred in CD4+ and CD8+ blood T cells.

Trimming stripped 0 bases from V and 6 bases from J, with 15 bases between. Germline CDR1 LNHNV, CDR2 YYDKDF (reference sequence). The CDR3 is made up of 15 amino acids. The V and J genes are TRBV15 and TRBJ2-7, with a tentative D call TRBD1 (6 bases). Sequencing used CD4+ or CD8+ T cells sorted from blood, obtained in a trial of the OX40 agonist ivuxolimab. The receptor was isolated from an adult with an advanced solid tumor such as melanoma, head and neck, liver or kidney cancer. Here the CDR3 reads CATSRDQDRTTEQYF. CDR3 nucleotides: TGTGCCACCAGCAGAGATCAGGACAGAACTACCGAGCAGTACTTC.